Listed below are T cell receptor beta chains from one sample, sequenced in a study of shared clonotypes between healthy human individuals. Using immunoSEQ multiplex PCR, the repertoire was profiled, and TCRdb retains in-frame clones only, with some absent. Here the sample spans approximately 2,200,000 clones, about 92% being singletons. The sequenced sample consisted of naive CD8+ T cells from PBMCs. The source is a man younger than 35 in good health. Some clones in this sample may be carry-over from other donors' samples. CDR3s include the opening cysteine and the closing phenylalanine or tryptophan. The D gene is left open where the match is weak. Only some rows state a clone size, as once, few, many or a class for expanded clones.

CASSLSWGPYEQYF	TGCGCCAGCAGCTTGTCCTGGGGCCCCTACGAGCAGTACTTC	NA	NA	TRBV5-1	TRBJ2-7
CASSRIGADTGELFF	TGTGCCAGCAGCCGAATTGGCGCCGACACCGGGGAGCTGTTTTTT	NA	NA	TRBV5-6	TRBJ2-2
CASSLDWREGDEQYF	TGTGCCAGCAGCTTAGATTGGCGGGAGGGCGACGAGCAGTACTTC	NA	TRBD2	TRBV7-6	TRBJ2-7
CASRPGGVNEQFF	TGTGCCAGCAGGCCTGGGGGAGTGAATGAGCAGTTCTTC	NA	NA	TRBV7-6	TRBJ2-1
CASSPNPPSGDTEAFF	TGTGCCAGCAGCCCAAATCCCCCCTCTGGGGACACTGAAGCTTTCTTT	NA	NA	TRBV7-6	TRBJ1-1
CASSEAQQGVGGYTF	TGTGCCAGCAGTGAAGCGCAACAGGGTGTGGGTGGCTACACCTTC	NA	NA	TRBV6-1	TRBJ1-2
CASSYSGRVGYEQYF	TGTGCCAGCAGTTACTCGGGAAGGGTCGGCTACGAGCAGTACTTC	once	NA	TRBV6-5	TRBJ2-7
CASSKRGAPNTEAFF	TGTGCCAGTAGTAAGCGGGGAGCCCCGAACACTGAAGCTTTCTTT	NA	NA	TRBV19	TRBJ1-1
CAISAVGGTSGRVANEQFF	TGTGCCATCAGTGCCGTCGGTGGGACTAGCGGGAGGGTGGCCAATGAGCAGTTCTTC	NA	TRBD2	TRBV10-3	TRBJ2-1
CASSLVATDTQYF	TGTGCCAGCAGTTTAGTGGCCACAGATACGCAGTATTTT	NA	NA	TRBV27	TRBJ2-3
CASSAPGFARGTYEQYF	TGTGCCAGCAGCGCGCCGGGGTTTGCGCGAGGGACCTACGAGCAGTACTTC	NA	NA	TRBV7-9	TRBJ2-7
CASTPAEVPNEQFF	TGTGCCAGCACCCCAGCGGAAGTGCCGAATGAGCAGTTCTTC	NA	NA	TRBV25-1	TRBJ2-1
CASSRGTPSSYNEQFF	TGTGCCAGCTCACGCGGGACACCTAGCTCCTACAATGAGCAGTTCTTC	NA	NA	TRBV18	TRBJ2-1
CASSYNYRVTDTQYF	TGTGCCAGCAGTTACAACTATAGGGTGACAGATACGCAGTATTTT	NA	NA	TRBV6-5	TRBJ2-3
CASSPTGTGGDQPQHF	TGTGCCAGCAGCCCAACCGGGACAGGGGGCGATCAGCCCCAGCATTTT	once	TRBD1	TRBV7-9	TRBJ1-5
CASSLGRSGTSYEQYF	TGTGCCAGCAGCTTAGGACGTAGCGGGACCTCCTACGAGCAGTACTTC	NA	TRBD2	TRBV13	TRBJ2-7
CASRKGVNEQFF	TGTGCCAGCAGGAAAGGGGTCAATGAGCAGTTCTTC	once	NA	TRBV6-6	TRBJ2-1
CASSAFPVDVAGNTIYF	TGTGCCAGCAGCGCATTCCCTGTTGACGTAGCTGGAAACACCATATATTTT	NA	NA	TRBV27	TRBJ1-3
CASSLVGVGTEAFF	TGTGCCAGCAGCTTGGTAGGGGTAGGGACTGAAGCTTTCTTT	NA	NA	TRBV5-4	TRBJ1-1
CASRGVTEVRTEAFF	TGCGCCAGCAGGGGTGTGACGGAAGTGAGAACTGAAGCTTTCTTT	once	NA	TRBV10-2	TRBJ1-1
CASMRTSGTDQETQYF	TGCGCCAGCATGAGGACTAGCGGGACCGACCAAGAGACCCAGTACTTC	once	TRBD2	TRBV4-1	TRBJ2-5
CASSLKVLAGPDNEQFF	TGCGCCAGCAGCCTTAAAGTGCTAGCGGGGCCCGACAATGAGCAGTTCTTC	NA	TRBD2	TRBV10-1	TRBJ2-1
CASSLSETGSNTEAFF	TGTGCCAGCAGCTTGTCGGAGACAGGGTCGAACACTGAAGCTTTCTTT	NA	TRBD1	TRBV5-8	TRBJ1-1
CASSIEGIHEQYF	TGCGCCAGCAGTATAGAGGGGATTCACGAGCAGTACTTC	NA	NA	TRBV5-1	TRBJ2-7
CASSLAGEQYF	TGTGCCAGCAGCTTGGCCGGCGAGCAGTACTTC	NA	NA	TRBV5-6	TRBJ2-7
CASSLGGIPYEQYF	TGTGCCAGCAGCTTAGGGGGGATCCCCTACGAGCAGTACTTC	NA	NA	TRBV7-9	TRBJ2-7